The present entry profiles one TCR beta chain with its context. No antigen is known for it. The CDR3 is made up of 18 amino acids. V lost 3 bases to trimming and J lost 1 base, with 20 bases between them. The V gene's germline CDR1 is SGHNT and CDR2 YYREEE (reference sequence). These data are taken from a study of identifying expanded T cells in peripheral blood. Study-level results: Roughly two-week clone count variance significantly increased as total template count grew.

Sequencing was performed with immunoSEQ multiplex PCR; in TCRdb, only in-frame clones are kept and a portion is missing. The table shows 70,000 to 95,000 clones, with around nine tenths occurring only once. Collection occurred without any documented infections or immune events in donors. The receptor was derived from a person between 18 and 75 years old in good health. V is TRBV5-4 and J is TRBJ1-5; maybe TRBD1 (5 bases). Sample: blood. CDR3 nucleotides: TGTGCCAGCAGCTCCGGGGGGGGTATGGGAACAAGCAATCAGCCCCAGCATTTT. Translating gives CASSSGGGMGTSNQPQHF.